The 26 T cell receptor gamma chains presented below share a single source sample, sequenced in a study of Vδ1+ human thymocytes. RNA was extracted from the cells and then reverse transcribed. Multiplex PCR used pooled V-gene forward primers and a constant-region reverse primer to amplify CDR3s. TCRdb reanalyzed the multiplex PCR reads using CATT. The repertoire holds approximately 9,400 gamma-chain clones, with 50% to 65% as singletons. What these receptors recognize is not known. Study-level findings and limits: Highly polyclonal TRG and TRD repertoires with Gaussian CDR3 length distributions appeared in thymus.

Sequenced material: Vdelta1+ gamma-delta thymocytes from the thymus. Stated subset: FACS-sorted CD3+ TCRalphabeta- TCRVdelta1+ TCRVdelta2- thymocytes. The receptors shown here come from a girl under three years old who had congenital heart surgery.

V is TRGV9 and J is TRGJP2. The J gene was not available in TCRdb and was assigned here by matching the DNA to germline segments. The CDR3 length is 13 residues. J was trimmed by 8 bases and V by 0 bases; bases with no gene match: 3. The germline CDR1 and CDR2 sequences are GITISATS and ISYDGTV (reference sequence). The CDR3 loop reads CALWEVRDWIKTF. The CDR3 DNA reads TGTGCCTTGTGGGAGGTGAGGGATTGGATCAAGACGTTT.

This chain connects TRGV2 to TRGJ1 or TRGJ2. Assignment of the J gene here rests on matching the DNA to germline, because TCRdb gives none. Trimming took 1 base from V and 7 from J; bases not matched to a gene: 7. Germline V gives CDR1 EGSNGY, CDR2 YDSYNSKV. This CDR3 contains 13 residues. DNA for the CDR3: TGTGCCACCTGGGACGGCGCCCGCTATAAGAAACTCTTT. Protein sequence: CATWDGARYKKLF.

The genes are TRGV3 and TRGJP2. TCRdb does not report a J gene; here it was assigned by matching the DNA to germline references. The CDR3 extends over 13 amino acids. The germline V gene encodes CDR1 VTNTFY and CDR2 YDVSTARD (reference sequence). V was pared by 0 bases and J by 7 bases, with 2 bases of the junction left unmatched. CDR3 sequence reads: CATWDRHDWIKTF. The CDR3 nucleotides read TGTGCCACCTGGGACAGGCATGATTGGATCAAGACGTTT.

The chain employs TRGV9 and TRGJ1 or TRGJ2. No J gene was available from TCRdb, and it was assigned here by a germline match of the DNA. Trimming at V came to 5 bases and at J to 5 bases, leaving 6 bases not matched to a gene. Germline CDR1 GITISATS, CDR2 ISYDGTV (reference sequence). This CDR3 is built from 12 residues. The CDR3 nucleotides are TGTGCCTTGTGGGGAGATGATTATAAGAAACTCTTT. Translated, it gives CALWGDDYKKLF.

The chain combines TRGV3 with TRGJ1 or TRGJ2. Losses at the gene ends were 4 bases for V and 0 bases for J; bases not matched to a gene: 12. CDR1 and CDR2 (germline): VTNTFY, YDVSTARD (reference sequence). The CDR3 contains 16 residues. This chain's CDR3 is CATWEILMVNYYKKLF. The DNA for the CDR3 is TGTGCCACCTGGGAAATTTTGATGGTGAATTATTATAAGAAACTCTTT.

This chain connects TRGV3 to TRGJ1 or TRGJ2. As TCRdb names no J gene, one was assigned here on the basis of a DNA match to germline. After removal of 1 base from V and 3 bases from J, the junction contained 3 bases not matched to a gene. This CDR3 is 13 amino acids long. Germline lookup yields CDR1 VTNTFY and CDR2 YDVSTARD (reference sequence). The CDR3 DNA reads TGTGCCACCTGGGACAGACTTTATTATAAGAAACTCTTT. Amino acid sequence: CATWDRLYYKKLF.

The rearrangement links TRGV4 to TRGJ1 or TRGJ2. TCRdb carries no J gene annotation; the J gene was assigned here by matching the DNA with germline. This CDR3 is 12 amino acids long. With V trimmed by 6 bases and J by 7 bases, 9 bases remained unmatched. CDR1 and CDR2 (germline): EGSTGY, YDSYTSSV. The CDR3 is CATWLLWYKKLF. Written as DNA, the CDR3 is TGTGCCACCTGGCTCCTTTGGTATAAGAAACTCTTT.

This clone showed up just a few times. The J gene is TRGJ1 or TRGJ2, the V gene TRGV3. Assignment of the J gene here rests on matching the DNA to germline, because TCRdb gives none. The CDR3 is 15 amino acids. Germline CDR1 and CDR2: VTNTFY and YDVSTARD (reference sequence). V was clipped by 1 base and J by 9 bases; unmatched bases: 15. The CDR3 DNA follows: TGTGCCACCTGGGACAGCCCTTATTCTCGTCGTAAGAAACTCTTT. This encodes CATWDSPYSRRKKLF.

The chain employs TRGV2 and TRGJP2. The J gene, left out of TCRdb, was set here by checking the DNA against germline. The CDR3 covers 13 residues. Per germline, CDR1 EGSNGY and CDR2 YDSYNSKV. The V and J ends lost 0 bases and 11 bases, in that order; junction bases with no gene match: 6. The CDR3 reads CATWDGPGWIKTF. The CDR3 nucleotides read TGTGCCACCTGGGACGGGCCCGGATGGATCAAGACGTTT.

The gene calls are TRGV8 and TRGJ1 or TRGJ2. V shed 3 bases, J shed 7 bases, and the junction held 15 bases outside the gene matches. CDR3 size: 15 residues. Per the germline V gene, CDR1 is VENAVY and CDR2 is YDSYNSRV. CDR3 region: CATWDSRTAVYKKLF. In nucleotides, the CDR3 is TGTGCCACCTGGGATTCAAGAACGGCTGTATATAAGAAACTCTTT.

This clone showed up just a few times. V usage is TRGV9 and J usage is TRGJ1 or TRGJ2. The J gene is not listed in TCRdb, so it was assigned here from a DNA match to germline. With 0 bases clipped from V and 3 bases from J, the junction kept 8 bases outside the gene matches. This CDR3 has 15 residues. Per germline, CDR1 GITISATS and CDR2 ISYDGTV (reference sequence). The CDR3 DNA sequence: TGTGCCTTGTGGGAGGTGCGTGGGAGTTATTATAAGAAACTCTTT. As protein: CALWEVRGSYYKKLF.

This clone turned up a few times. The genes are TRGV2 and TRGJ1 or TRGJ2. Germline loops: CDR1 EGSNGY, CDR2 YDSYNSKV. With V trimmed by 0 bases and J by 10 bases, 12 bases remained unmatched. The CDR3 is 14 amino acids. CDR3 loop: CATWDGGASHKKLF. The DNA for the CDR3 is TGTGCCACCTGGGACGGGGGTGCGTCACACAAGAAACTCTTT.

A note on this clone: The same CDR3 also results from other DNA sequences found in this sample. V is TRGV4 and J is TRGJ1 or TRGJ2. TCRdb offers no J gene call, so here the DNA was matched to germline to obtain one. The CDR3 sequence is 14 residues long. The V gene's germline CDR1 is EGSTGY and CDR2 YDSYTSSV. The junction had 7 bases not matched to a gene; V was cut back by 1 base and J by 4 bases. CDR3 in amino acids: CATWDGPGYYKKLF. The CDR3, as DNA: TGTGCCACCTGGGATGGACCGGGGTATTATAAGAAACTCTTT.

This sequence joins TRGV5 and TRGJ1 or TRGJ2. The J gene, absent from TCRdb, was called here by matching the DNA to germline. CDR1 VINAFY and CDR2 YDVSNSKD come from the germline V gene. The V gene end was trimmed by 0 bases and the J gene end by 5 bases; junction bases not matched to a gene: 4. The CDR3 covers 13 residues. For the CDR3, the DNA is TGTGCCACCTGGGACAGGAGGAATTATAAGAAACTCTTT. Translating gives CATWDRRNYKKLF.

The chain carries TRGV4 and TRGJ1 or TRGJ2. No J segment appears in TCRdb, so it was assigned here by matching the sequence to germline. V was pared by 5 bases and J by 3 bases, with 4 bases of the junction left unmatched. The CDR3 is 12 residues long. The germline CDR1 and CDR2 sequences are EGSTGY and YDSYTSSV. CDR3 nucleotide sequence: TGTGCCACCTGGGTTGCTTATTATAAGAAACTCTTT. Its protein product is CATWVAYYKKLF.

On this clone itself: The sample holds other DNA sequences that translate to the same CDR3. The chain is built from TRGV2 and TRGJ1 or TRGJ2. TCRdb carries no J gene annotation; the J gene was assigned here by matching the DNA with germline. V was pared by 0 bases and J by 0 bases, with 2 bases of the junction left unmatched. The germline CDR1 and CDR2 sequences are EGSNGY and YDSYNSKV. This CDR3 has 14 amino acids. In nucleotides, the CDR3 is TGTGCCACCTGGGACGGGACGAATTATTATAAGAAACTCTTT. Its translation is CATWDGTNYYKKLF.

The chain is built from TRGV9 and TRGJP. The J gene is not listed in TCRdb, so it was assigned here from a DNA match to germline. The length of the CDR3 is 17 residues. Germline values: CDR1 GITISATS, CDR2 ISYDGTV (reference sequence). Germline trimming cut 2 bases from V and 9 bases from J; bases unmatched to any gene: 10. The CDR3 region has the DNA TGTGCCTTGTGGGAGGGACCCGTGGGGTTGGGCAAAAAAATCAAGGTATTT. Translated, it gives CALWEGPVGLGKKIKVF.

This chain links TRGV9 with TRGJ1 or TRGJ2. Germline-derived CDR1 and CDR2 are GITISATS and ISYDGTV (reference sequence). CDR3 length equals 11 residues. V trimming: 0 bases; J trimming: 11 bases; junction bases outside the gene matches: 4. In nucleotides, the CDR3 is TGTGCCTTGTGGGAGGTGTCAGAGAAACTCTTT. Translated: CALWEVSEKLF.

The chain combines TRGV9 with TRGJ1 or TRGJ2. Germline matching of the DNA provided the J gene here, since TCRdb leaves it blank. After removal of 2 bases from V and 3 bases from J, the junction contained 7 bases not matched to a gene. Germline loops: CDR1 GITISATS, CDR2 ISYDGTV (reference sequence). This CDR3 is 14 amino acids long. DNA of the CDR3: TGTGCCTTGTGGGAGGAGAACTCTTATTATAAGAAACTCTTT. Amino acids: CALWEENSYYKKLF.

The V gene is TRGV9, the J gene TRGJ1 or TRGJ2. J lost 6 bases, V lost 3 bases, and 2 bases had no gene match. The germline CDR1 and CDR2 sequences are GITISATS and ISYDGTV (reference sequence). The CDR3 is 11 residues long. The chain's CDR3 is CALWEFYKKLF. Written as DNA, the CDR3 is TGTGCCTTGTGGGAGTTTTATAAGAAACTCTTT.

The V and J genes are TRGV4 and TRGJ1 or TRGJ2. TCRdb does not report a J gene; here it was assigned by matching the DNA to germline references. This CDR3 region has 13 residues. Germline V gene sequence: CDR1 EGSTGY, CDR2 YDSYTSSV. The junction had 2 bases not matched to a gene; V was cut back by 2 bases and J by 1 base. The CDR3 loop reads CATWDDNYYKKLF. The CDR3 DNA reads TGTGCCACCTGGGATGATAATTATTATAAGAAACTCTTT.

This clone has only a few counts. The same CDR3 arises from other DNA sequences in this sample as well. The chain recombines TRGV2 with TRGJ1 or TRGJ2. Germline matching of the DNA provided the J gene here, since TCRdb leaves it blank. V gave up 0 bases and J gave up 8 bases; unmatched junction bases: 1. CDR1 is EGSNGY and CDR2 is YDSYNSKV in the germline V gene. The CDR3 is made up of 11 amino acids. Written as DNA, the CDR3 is TGTGCCACCTGGGACGGGCATAAGAAACTCTTT. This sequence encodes CATWDGHKKLF.

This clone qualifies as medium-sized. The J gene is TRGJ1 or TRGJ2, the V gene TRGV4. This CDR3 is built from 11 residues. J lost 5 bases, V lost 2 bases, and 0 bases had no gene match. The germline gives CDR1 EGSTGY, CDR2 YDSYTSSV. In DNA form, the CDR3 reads TGTGCCACCTGGGATGATTATAAGAAACTCTTT. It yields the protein CATWDDYKKLF.

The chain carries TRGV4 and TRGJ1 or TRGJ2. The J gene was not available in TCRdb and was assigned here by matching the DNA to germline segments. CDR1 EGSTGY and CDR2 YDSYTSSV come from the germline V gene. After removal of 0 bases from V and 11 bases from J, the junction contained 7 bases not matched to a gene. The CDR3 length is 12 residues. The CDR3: CATWDGLGEKLF. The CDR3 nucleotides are TGTGCCACCTGGGATGGGCTCGGGGAGAAACTCTTT.

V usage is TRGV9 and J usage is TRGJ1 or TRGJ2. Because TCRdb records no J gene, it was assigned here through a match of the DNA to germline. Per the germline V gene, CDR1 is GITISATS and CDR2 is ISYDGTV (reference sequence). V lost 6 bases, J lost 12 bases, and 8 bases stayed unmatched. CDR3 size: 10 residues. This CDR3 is CALWPPRKLF. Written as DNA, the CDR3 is TGTGCCTTGTGGCCCCCCAGGAAACTCTTT.

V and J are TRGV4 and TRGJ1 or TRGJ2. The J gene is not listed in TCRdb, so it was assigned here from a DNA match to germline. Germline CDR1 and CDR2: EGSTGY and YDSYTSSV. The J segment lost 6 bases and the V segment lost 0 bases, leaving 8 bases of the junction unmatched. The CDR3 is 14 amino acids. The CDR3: CATWDGPWGYKKLF. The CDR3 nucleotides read TGTGCCACCTGGGATGGGCCGTGGGGTTATAAGAAACTCTTT.